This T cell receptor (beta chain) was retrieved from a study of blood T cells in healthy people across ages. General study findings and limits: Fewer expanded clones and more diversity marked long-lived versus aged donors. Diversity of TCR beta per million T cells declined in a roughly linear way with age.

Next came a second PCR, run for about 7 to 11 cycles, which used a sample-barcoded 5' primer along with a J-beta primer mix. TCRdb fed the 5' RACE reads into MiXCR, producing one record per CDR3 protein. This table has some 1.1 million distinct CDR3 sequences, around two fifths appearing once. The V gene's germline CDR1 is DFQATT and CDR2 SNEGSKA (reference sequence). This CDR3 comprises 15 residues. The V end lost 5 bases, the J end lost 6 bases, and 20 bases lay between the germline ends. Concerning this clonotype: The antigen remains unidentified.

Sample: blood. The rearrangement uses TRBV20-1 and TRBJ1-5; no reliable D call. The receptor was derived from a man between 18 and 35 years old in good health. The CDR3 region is CSAPRREPMGQPQHF. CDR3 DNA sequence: TGCAGTGCTCCCCGCCGGGAGCCAATGGGTCAGCCCCAGCATTTT.